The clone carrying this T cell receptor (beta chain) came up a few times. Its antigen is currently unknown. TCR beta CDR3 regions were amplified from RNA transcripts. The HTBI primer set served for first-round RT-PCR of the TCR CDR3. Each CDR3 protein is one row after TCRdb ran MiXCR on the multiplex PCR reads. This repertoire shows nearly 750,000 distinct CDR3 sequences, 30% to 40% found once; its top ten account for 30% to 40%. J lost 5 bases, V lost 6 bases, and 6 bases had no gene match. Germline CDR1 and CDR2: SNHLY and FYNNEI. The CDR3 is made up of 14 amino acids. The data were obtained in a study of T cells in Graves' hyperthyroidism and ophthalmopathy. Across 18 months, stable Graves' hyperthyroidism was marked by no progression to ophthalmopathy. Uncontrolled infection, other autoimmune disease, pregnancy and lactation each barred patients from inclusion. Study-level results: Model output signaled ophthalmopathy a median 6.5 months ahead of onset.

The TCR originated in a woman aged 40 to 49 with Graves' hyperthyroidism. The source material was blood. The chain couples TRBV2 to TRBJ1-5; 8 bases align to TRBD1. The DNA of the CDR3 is TGTGCCAGCAGCAGGGACAGGACCGATCAGCCCCAGCATTTT. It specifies CASSRDRTDQPQHF.